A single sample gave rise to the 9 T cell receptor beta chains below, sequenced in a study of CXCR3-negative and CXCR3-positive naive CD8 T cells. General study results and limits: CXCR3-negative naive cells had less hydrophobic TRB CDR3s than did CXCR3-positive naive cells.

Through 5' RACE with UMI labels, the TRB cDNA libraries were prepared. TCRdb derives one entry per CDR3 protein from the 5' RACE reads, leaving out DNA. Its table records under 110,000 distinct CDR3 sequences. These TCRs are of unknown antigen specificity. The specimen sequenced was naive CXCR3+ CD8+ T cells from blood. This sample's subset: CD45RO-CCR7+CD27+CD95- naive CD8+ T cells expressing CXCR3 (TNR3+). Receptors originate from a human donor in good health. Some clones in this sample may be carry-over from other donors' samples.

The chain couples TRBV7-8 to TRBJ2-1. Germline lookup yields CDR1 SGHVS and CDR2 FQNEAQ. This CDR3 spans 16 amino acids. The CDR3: CASSLALGGLYNEQFF. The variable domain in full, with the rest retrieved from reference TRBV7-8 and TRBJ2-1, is GAGVSQSPRYKVAKRGQDVALRCDPISGHVSLFWYQQALGQGPEFLTYFQNEAQLDKSGLPSDRFFAERPEGSVSTLKIQRTQQEDSAVYLCASSLALGGLYNEQFFGPGTRLTVL.

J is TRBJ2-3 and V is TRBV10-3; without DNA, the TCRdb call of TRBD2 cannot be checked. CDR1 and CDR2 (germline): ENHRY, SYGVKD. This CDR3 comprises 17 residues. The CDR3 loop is CAISESWREESTDTQYF.

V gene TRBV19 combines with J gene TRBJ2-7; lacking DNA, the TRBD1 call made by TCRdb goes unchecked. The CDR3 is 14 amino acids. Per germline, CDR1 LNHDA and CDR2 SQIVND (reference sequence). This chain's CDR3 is CASSWPGQTYEQYF.

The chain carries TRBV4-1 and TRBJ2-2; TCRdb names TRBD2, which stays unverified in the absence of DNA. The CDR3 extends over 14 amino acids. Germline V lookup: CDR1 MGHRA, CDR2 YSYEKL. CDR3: CASSLAENTGELFF.

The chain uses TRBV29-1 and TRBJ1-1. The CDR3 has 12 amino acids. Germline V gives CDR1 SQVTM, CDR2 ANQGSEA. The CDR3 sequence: CSVEQYNTEAFF.

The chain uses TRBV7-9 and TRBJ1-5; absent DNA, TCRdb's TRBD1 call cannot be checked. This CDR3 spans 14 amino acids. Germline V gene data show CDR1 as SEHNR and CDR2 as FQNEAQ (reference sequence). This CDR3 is CASSRDRGGQPQHF. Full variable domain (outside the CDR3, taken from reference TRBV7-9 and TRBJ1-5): DTGVSQNPRHKITKRGQNVTFRCDPISEHNRLYWYRQTLGQGPEFLTYFQNEAQLEKSRLLSDRFSAERPKGSFSTLEIQRTEQGDSAMYLCASSRDRGGQPQHFGDGTRLSIL.

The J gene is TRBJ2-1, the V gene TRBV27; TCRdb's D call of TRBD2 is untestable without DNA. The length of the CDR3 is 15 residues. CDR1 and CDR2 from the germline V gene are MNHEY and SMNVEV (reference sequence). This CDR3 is CASSAGTSGNNEQFF.

Here the CDR3 reads CASSFGNPNEQFF. The V gene is TRBV12-3 or TRBV12-4, the J gene TRBJ2-1. This CDR3 contains 13 residues.

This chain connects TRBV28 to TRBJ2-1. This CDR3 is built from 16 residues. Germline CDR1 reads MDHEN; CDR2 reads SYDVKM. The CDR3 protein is CASSLEDRHSYNEQFF.